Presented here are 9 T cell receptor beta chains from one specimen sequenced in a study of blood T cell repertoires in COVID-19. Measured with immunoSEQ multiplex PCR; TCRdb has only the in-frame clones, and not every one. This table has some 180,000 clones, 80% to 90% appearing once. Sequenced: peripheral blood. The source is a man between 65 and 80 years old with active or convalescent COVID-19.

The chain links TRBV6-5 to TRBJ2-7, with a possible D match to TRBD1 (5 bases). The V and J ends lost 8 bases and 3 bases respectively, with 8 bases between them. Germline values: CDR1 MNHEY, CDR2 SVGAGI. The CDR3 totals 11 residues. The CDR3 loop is CASLDNYEQYF. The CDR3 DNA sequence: TGTGCCAGCCTGGACAACTACGAGCAGTACTTC.

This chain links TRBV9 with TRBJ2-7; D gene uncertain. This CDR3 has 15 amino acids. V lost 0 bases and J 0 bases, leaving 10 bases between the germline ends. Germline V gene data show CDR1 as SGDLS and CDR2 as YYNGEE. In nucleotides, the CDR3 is TGTGCCAGCAGCGTAGACCGCTGGAGCTCCTACGAGCAGTACTTC. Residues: CASSVDRWSSYEQYF.

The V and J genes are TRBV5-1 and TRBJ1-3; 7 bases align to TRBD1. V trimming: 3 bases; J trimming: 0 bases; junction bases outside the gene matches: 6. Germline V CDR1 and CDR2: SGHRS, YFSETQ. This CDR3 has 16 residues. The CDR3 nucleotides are TGCGCCAGCAGCTCCGATGACAGGGCCTCTGGAAACACCATATATTTT. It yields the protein CASSSDDRASGNTIYF. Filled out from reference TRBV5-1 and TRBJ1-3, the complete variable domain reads KAGVTQTPRYLIKTRGQQVTLSCSPISGHRSVSWYQQTPGQGLQFLFEYFSETQRNKGNFPGRFSGRQFSNSRSEMNVSTLELGDSALYLCASSSDDRASGNTIYFGEGSWLTVV.

The CDR3 loop reads CASSLTGPPHQPQHF. CDR3 nucleotide sequence: TGTGCCAGCAGTTTAACAGGACCACCGCATCAGCCCCAGCATTTT. V usage is TRBV28 and J usage is TRBJ1-5, with D possibly being TRBD1 (5 bases). This CDR3 is built from 15 residues. V lost 2 bases and J lost 5, with 13 bases in between. Germline V gives CDR1 MDHEN, CDR2 SYDVKM.

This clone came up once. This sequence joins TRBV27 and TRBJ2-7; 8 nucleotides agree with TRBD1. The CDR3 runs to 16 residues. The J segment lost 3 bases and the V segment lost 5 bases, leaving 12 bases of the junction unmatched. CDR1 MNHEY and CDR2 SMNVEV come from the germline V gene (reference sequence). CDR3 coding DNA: TGTGCCAGCAGTACCCGAGGACAGGGTCTTTTCTACGAGCAGTACTTC. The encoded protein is CASSTRGQGLFYEQYF.

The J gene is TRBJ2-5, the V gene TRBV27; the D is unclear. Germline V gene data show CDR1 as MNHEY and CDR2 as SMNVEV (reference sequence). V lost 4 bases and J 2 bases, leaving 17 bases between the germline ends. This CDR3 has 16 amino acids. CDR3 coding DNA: TGTGCCAGCAGTTCCTTTTCTTTGAATACACAAGAGACCCAGTACTTC. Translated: CASSSFSLNTQETQYF.

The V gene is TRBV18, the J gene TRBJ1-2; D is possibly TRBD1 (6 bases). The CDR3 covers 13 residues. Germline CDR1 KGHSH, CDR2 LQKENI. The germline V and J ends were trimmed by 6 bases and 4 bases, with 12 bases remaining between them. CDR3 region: CASSSGQTYGYTF. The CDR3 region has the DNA TGTGCCAGCTCCTCCGGACAGACCTATGGCTACACCTTC.

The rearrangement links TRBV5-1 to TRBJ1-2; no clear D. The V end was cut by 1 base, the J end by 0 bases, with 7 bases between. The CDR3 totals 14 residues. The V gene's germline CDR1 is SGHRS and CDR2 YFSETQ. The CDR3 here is CASSLTKANYGYTF. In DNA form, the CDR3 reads TGCGCCAGCAGCTTGACAAAAGCTAACTATGGCTACACCTTC.

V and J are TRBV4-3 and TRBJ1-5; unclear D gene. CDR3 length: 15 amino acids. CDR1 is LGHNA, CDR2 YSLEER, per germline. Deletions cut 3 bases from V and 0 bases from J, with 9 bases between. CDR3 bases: TGCGCCAGCAGCCAGCTATATACTAGCAATCAGCCCCAGCATTTT. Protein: CASSQLYTSNQPQHF.